The 7 T cell receptor beta chains presented below share a single source sample, sequenced in a study of early T cells in non-severe SARS-CoV-2 infection. TCRdb reprocessed the 5' RACE reads with MiXCR, giving one entry per CDR3 protein. Found here are tens of thousands of distinct CDR3 sequences, 12% of them singletons; the top ten hold about 2.5%. The material was whole blood, obtained at baseline. The receptor set was obtained from an adult who was a healthcare worker with PCR-confirmed SARS-CoV-2 infection or an uninfected control (not recorded which).

This clonotype was recorded at least ten times. The chain employs TRBV20-1 and TRBJ2-7, with TRBD2 matching over 9 bases. CDR3 length equals 14 residues. V shed 5 bases, J shed 2 bases, and the junction held 7 bases outside the gene matches. CDR1 is DFQATT and CDR2 is SNEGSKA in the germline V gene (reference sequence). As DNA, the CDR3 is TGCAGTGCTGCCCCTTCTAGCGGGGCCTACGAGCAGTACTTC. The encoded protein is CSAAPSSGAYEQYF.

This clonotype has at least ten counts. V is TRBV20-1 and J is TRBJ2-1; D gene uncertain. This CDR3 has 13 amino acids. Germline CDR1 DFQATT, CDR2 SNEGSKA (reference sequence). Trimming took off 2 bases at V and 3 bases at J, with 8 bases between the two ends. CDR3 in DNA: TGCAGTGCTAGACTGAGTTACTACAATGAGCAGTTCTTC. This sequence encodes CSARLSYYNEQFF.

This clonotype was seen more than once but under ten times. The chain employs TRBV9 and TRBJ1-2; D not resolved. Per the germline V gene, CDR1 is SGDLS and CDR2 is YYNGEE. The CDR3 loop spans 16 amino acids. Trimming took 4 bases from V and 1 from J, leaving 17 bases between them. In nucleotides, the CDR3 is TGTGCCAGCAGCCAAACGGAACACCGATTTAACTATGGCTACACCTTC. It yields the protein CASSQTEHRFNYGYTF.

This clonotype was detected only a few times. The rearrangement uses TRBV20-1 and TRBJ1-4; TRBD1 agrees at 9 bases. Germline CDR1 reads DFQATT; CDR2 reads SNEGSKA (reference sequence). J was trimmed by 5 bases and V by 5 bases; bases with no gene match: 9. The CDR3 extends over 15 amino acids. CDR3 in DNA: TGCAGTGCTCCTACCTACAGGGGGCAGAATGAAAAACTGTTTTTT. Residues: CSAPTYRGQNEKLFF.

With respect to this clonotype: A read error may account for a junction end that differs from germline. This rearrangement joins TRBV5-4 to TRBJ1-2; 8 nucleotides agree with TRBD1. The CDR3 is 13 amino acids. Germline V lookup: CDR1 SGHNT, CDR2 YYREEE (reference sequence). CDR3 sequence reads: CASSLDRVYGYTF. CDR3 coding DNA: TGTGCCAGCAGTTTGGACAGGGTATATGGCTACACCTTC.

The rearrangement uses TRBV11-1 and TRBJ1-1, with 9 bases lining up with TRBD1. CDR3 length: 17 amino acids. V trimming: 4 bases; J trimming: 4 bases; junction bases outside the gene matches: 13. The germline CDR1 and CDR2 sequences are SGHAT and FQDESV (reference sequence). The CDR3 sequence is CASSSNRDRALGTEAFF. In DNA, the CDR3 is TGTGCCAGCAGCTCGAATCGGGACAGGGCTTTGGGCACTGAAGCTTTCTTT.

This clonotype was detected only a few times. The genes are TRBV29-1 and TRBJ2-7, with D perhaps matching TRBD1 or TRBD2 (5 bases each). V lost 1 base to trimming and J lost 4 bases, with 5 bases between them. CDR3 length: 11 residues. Germline-derived CDR1 and CDR2 are SQVTM and ANQGSEA. The CDR3 DNA reads as TGCAGCGTTGAAGGGGGGTACGAGCAGTACTTC. As protein: CSVEGGYEQYF.